The clone carrying this T cell receptor (beta chain) was picked up many times. What was amplified from RNA transcripts were TCR beta CDR3 regions. With the HTBI primer set, the TCR CDR3 went through a first round of RT-PCR. TCRdb re-derived calls from the multiplex PCR reads in MiXCR, one entry per CDR3 protein. The sample holds about 640,000 distinct CDR3 sequences, around 15% seen once. This sample is part of a study of T cells in Graves' hyperthyroidism and ophthalmopathy. With duration under 3 months, ophthalmopathy was active: Clinical Activity Score at least 3, NOSPECS at least 4. Using 10 ml of fresh peripheral blood, PBMCs were prepared. The CDR3 runs to 18 residues. Per germline, CDR1 MDHEN and CDR2 SYDVKM. Unmatched junction bases numbered 22, after V lost 9 bases and J lost 8 bases.

This receptor was taken from a woman aged 50 to 60 with Graves' ophthalmopathy. V gene TRBV28 combines with J gene TRBJ1-6; 7 positions agree with TRBD1. Specimen: blood. CDR3 residues: CASSTRQGRLLQDSPLHF. In DNA, the CDR3 is TGTGCCAGTAGCACCAGACAGGGCCGTCTCTTGCAGGATTCACCCCTCCACTTT.